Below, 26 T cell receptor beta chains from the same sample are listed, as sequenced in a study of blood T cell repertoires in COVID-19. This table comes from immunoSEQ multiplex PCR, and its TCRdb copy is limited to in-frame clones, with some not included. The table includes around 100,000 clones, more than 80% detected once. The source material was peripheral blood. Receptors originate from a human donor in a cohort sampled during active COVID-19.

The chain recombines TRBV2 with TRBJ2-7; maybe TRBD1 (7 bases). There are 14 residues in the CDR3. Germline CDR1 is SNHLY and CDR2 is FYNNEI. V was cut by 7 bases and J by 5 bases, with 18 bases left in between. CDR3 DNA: TGTGCCAGCATGAGGCAGGGGGGTTACGACGAGCAGTACTTC. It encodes CASMRQGGYDEQYF.

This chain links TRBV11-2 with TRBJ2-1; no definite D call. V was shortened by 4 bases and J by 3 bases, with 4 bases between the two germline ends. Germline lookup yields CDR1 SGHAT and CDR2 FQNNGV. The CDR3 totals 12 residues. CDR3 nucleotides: TGTGCCAGCAGCTCTTACTACAATGAGCAGTTCTTC. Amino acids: CASSSYYNEQFF.

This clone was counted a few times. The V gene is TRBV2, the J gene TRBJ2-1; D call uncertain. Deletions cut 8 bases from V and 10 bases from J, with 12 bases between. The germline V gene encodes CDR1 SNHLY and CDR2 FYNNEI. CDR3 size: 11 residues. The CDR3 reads CASSTESEQFF. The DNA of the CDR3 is TGTGCCAGCTCCACAGAATCCGAGCAGTTCTTC.

CDR3 DNA sequence: TGTGCCAGCTCACCCAACCCACCTTCGGTAGCGGGGGCGCTTAATGAGCAGTTCTTC. Translated, it gives CASSPNPPSVAGALNEQFF. The genes are TRBV18 and TRBJ2-1, with 9 nucleotides matching TRBD2. Germline assignment: CDR1 KGHSH and CDR2 LQKENI. Trimming took 3 bases from V and 7 from J; bases not matched to a gene: 19. The CDR3 is 19 amino acids.

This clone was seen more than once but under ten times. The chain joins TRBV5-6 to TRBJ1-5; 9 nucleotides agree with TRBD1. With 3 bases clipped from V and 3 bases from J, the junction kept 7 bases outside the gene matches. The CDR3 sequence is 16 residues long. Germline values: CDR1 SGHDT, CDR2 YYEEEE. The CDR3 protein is CASSSVRDRVNQPQHF. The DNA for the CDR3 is TGTGCCAGCAGCTCGGTCCGGGACAGGGTCAATCAGCCCCAGCATTTT.

The CDR3 region is CASSLPLTGELFF. CDR3 sequence (DNA): TGTGCCAGCAGCTTACCCCTCACCGGGGAGCTGTTTTTT. This rearrangement joins TRBV7-8 to TRBJ2-2; the D is unclear. The CDR3 loop spans 13 amino acids. CDR1 and CDR2 from the germline V gene are SGHVS and FQNEAQ. V was pared by 2 bases and J by 4 bases, with 5 bases between.

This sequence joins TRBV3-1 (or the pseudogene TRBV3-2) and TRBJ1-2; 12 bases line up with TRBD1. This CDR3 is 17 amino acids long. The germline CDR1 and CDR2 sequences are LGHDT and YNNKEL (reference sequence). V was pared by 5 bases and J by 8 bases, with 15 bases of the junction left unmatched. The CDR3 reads CASSYRFPGQGAQGYTF. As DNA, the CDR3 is TGTGCCAGCAGCTACCGGTTCCCGGGACAGGGGGCTCAGGGCTACACCTTC.

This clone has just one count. CDR3 in amino acids: CASSVAGVNQPQHF. The CDR3 DNA sequence: TGTGCCAGCAGCGTGGCAGGGGTCAATCAGCCCCAGCATTTT. The chain couples TRBV9 to TRBJ1-5, with D perhaps matching TRBD1 (6 bases). The CDR3 spans 14 residues. CDR1 SGDLS and CDR2 YYNGEE come from the germline V gene. Between the trimmed V and J ends, which lost 2 bases and 3 bases, there was a span of 9 bases. Full variable domain (remainder filled in from reference TRBV9 and TRBJ1-5): DSGVTQTPKHLITATGQRVTLRCSPRSGDLSVYWYQQSLDQGLQFLIQYYNGEERAKGNILERFSAQQFPDLHSELNLSSLELGDSALYFCASSVAGVNQPQHFGDGTRLSIL.

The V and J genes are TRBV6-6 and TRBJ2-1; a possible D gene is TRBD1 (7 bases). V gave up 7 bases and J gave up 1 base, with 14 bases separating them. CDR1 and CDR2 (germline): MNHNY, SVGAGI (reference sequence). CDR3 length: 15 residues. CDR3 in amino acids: CASKPTGRSYNEQFF. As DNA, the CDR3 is TGTGCCAGCAAACCGACAGGGAGGTCCTACAATGAGCAGTTCTTC.

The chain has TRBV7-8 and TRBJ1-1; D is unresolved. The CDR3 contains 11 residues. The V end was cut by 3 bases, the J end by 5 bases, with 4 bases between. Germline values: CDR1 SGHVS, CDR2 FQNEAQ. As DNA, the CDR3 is TGTGCCAGCAGCTTTTCAACTGAAGCTTTCTTT. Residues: CASSFSTEAFF.

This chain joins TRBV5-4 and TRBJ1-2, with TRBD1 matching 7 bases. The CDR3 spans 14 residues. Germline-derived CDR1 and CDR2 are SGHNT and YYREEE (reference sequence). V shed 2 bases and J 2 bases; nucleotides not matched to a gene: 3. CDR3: CASSLQGINYGYTF. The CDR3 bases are TGTGCCAGCAGCTTACAGGGGATAAACTATGGCTACACCTTC.

The CDR3 bases are TGTGCCAGCAGTTCCCCTTCTAGCGGGGGCGCCGCGAATGAGCAGTTCTTC. This encodes CASSSPSSGGAANEQFF. The genes are TRBV6-2 or TRBV6-3 and TRBJ2-1; 10 nucleotides match TRBD2. V dropped 4 bases and J dropped 7; count of bases not matched to a gene: 13. CDR3 size: 17 residues. Per germline, CDR1 MNHEY and CDR2 SVGEGT.

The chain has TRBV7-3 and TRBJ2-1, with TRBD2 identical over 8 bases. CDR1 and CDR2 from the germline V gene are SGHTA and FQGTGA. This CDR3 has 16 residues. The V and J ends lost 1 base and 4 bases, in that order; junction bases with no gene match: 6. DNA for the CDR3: TGTGCCAGCAGCTTAAATAGCGGGGAGGCTTACAATGAGCAGTTCTTC. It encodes CASSLNSGEAYNEQFF.

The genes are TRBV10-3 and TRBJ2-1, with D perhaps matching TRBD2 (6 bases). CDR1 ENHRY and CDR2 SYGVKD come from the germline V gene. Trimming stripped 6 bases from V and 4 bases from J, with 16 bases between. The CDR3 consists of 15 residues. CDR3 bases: TGTGCCATCAGCGGCGGTGGCGGGGTATACAATGAGCAGTTCTTC. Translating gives CAISGGGGVYNEQFF.

CDR3 residues: CASSVDPAGGFEQFF. The DNA of the CDR3 is TGTGCCAGCAGCGTAGATCCAGCGGGAGGTTTTGAGCAGTTCTTC. The chain carries TRBV9 and TRBJ2-1; 9 bases fit TRBD2. V shed 0 bases and J 9 bases; nucleotides not matched to a gene: 7. Looked up from germline, CDR1 is SGDLS and CDR2 is YYNGEE. This CDR3 is built from 15 residues.

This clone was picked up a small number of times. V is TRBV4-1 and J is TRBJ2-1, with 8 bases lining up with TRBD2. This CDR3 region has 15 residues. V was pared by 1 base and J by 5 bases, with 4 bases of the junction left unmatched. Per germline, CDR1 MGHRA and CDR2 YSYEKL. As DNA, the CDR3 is TGCGCCAGCAGCCAAGTCGCGCGGGAGGACAATGAGCAGTTCTTC. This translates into CASSQVAREDNEQFF.

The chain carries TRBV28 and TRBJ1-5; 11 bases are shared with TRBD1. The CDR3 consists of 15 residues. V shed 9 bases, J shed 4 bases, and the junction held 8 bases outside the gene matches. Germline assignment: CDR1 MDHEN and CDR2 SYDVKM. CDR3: CASLRTGGLNQPQHF. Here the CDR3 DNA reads TGTGCCAGTCTTCGGACAGGGGGCTTGAATCAGCCCCAGCATTTT.

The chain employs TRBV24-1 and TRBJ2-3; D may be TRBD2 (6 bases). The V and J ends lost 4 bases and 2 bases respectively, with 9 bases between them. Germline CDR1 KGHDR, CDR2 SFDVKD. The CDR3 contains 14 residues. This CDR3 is CATSEGEVTDTQYF. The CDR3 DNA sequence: TGTGCCACCAGTGAGGGGGAGGTCACAGATACGCAGTATTTT.

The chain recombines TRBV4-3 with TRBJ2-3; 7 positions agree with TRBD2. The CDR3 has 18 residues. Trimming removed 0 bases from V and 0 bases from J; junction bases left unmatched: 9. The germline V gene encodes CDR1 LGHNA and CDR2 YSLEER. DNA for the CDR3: TGCGCCAGCAGCCAAGATAGGCCTAGCGGAACTAGCACAGATACGCAGTATTTT. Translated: CASSQDRPSGTSTDTQYF.

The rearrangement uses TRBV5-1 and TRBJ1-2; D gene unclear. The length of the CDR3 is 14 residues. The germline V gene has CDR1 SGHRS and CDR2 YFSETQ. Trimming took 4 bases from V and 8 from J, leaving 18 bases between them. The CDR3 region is CASSPTGGALGYTF. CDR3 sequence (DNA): TGCGCCAGCAGCCCAACCGGTGGAGCTTTAGGCTACACCTTC.

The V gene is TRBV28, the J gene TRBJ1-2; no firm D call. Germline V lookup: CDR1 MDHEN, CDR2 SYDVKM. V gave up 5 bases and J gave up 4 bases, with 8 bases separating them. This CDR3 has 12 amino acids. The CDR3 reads CASSPPTYGYTF. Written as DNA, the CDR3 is TGTGCCAGCAGTCCTCCTACCTATGGCTACACCTTC.

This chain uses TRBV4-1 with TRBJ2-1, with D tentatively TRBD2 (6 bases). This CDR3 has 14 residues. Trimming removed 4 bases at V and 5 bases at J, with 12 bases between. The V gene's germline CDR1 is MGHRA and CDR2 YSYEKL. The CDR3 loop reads CASSRGDFHNEQFF. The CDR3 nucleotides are TGCGCCAGCAGCCGTGGGGACTTTCACAATGAGCAGTTCTTC.

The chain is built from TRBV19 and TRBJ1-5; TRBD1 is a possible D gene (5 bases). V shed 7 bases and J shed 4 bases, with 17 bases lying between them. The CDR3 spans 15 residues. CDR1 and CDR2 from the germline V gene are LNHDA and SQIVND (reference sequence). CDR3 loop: CASTPGLRLNQPQHF. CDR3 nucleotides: TGTGCCAGTACCCCGGGACTGAGATTGAATCAGCCCCAGCATTTT.

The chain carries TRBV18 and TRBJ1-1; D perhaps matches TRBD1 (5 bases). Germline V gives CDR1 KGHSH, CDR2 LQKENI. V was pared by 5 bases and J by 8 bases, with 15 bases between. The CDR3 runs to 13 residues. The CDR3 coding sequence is TGTGCCAGCTCAGACACAGGCCCGGCCGAAGCTTTCTTT. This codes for CASSDTGPAEAFF.

CDR3 coding DNA: TGCGCCAGCAGCTTGGCCTTATCCTCGGGAGGTCTCCGCACAGATACGCAGTATTTT. Translated, it gives CASSLALSSGGLRTDTQYF. The rearrangement links TRBV5-1 to TRBJ2-3, with 7 nucleotides matching TRBD2. The CDR3 is made up of 19 amino acids. The junction had 14 bases not matched to a gene; V was cut back by 0 bases and J by 1 base. Per germline, CDR1 SGHRS and CDR2 YFSETQ.

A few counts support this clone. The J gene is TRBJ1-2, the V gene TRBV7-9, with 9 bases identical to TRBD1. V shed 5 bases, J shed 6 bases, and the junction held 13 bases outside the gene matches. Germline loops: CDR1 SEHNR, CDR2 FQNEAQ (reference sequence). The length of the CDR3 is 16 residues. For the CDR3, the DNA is TGTGCCAGCAGCCAGAATACCGGGACAGGGAAGGATGGCTACACCTTC. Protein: CASSQNTGTGKDGYTF.